The 8 T cell receptor beta chains below come from one sample, sequenced in a study of blood T cell repertoires in COVID-19. Sequencing used immunoSEQ multiplex PCR; TCRdb keeps in-frame clones, though not all of them. The sample lists about 120,000 clones, around 85% occurring once. What was sequenced was peripheral blood. The receptors were gathered from a man aged 55 to 69 with acute or convalescent COVID-19.

The rearrangement links TRBV18 to TRBJ2-3; tentatively, D is TRBD1 (6 bases). The V end was cut by 3 bases, the J end by 1 base, with 11 bases between. This CDR3 is built from 15 residues. Germline values: CDR1 KGHSH, CDR2 LQKENI. DNA for the CDR3: TGTGCCAGCTCACCTTTGAAGGGGGGCACAGATACGCAGTATTTT. Its protein product is CASSPLKGGTDTQYF.

The gene calls are TRBV5-4 and TRBJ2-7; TRBD2 aligns across 13 bases. Unmatched junction bases numbered 4, after V lost 9 bases and J lost 1 base. This CDR3 has 14 amino acids. Germline CDR1 reads SGHNT; CDR2 reads YYREEE (reference sequence). The CDR3 DNA sequence: TGTGCCACCCGGACTAGCGGGAGATCCTACGAGCAGTACTTC. Translating gives CATRTSGRSYEQYF. Complete variable domain (other parts from reference TRBV5-4 and TRBJ2-7): ETGVTQSPTHLIKTRGQQVTLRCSSQSGHNTVSWYQQALGQGPQFIFQYYREEENGRGNFPPRFSGLQFPNYSSELNVNALELDDSALYLCATRTSGRSYEQYFGPGTRLTVT.

This clone was counted once. The chain carries TRBV24-1 and TRBJ2-7, with D uncertain. CDR1 is KGHDR, CDR2 SFDVKD, per germline. V was pared by 1 base and J by 2 bases, with 14 bases between. The CDR3 covers 16 residues. The CDR3 region has the DNA TGTGCCACCAGTGATTTCATCGAGGCGGCCCCCTACGAGCAGTACTTC. Translation gives CATSDFIEAAPYEQYF.

CDR3 sequence: CASSQGQGNEKLFF. Written as DNA, the CDR3 is TGCGCCAGCAGCCAAGGTCAGGGTAACGAAAAACTGTTTTTT. The chain employs TRBV4-1 and TRBJ1-4; D perhaps matches TRBD1 (5 bases). V was shortened by 1 base and J by 8 bases, with 11 bases between the two germline ends. There are 14 residues in the CDR3. CDR1 and CDR2 (germline): MGHRA, YSYEKL.

There are a few counts of this clone. The chain links TRBV29-1 to TRBJ1-1, with unresolved D. Germline-derived CDR1 and CDR2 are SQVTM and ANQGSEA. The CDR3 length is 14 residues. Trimming removed 4 bases at V and 2 bases at J, with 14 bases between. The CDR3 spells CSVGWSNSNTEAFF. CDR3 bases: TGCAGCGTTGGATGGAGTAATTCAAACACTGAAGCTTTCTTT.

This CDR3 reads CASSIGVSGWRDEQFF. DNA of the CDR3: TGTGCCAGTAGTATAGGCGTAAGCGGGTGGAGGGATGAGCAGTTCTTC. The rearrangement uses TRBV19 and TRBJ2-1, with D perhaps matching TRBD2 (6 bases). The CDR3 has 16 residues. With 1 base removed from V and 8 bases from J, the gap between germline ends came to 18 bases. The germline CDR1 and CDR2 sequences are LNHDA and SQIVND (reference sequence). The variable domain in full, with the rest retrieved from reference TRBV19 and TRBJ2-1, is DGGITQSPKYLFRKEGQNVTLSCEQNLNHDAMYWYRQDPGQGLRLIYYSQIVNDFQKGDIAEGYSVSREKKESFPLTVTSAQKNPTAFYLCASSIGVSGWRDEQFFGPGTRLTVL.

The chain has TRBV28 and TRBJ2-4, with TRBD1 matching over 7 bases. Trimming cost V 5 bases and J 8 bases; bases outside gene matches: 9. CDR1 MDHEN and CDR2 SYDVKM come from the germline V gene. This CDR3 has 14 amino acids. The CDR3 loop reads CASSIPGQADIQYF. The CDR3 nucleotides read TGTGCCAGCAGTATCCCCGGACAGGCGGACATTCAGTACTTC. Full variable domain (outside the CDR3, taken from reference TRBV28 and TRBJ2-4): DVKVTQSSRYLVKRTGEKVFLECVQDMDHENMFWYRQDPGLGLRLIYFSYDVKMKEKGDIPEGYSVSREKKERFSLILESASTNQTSMYLCASSIPGQADIQYFGAGTRLSVL.

The CDR3 region has the DNA TGCGCCAGCAGCTTAGGTGTTAGCGGGATATACGAGCAGTACTTC. Protein: CASSLGVSGIYEQYF. V usage is TRBV5-1 and J usage is TRBJ2-7; 8 bases are shared with TRBD2. With 2 bases clipped from V and 4 bases from J, the junction kept 8 bases outside the gene matches. The CDR3 contains 15 residues. Germline CDR1 reads SGHRS; CDR2 reads YFSETQ.